This record concerns one TCR beta chain sequence. Its target is unknown. These data are taken from a study of graft-versus-host responses after intestinal transplantation. Findings of the study overall: Researchers found GvH clones in recipient marrow, and some showed up first in ileum or blood.

CDR1 and CDR2 from the germline V gene are MNHEY and SVGAGI. The CDR3 is made up of 11 amino acids. V dropped 7 bases and J dropped 4 bases, with 8 bases sitting between them. Some clones are missing from TCRdb's copy, which holds only in-frame ones; the method was immunoSEQ multiplex PCR. The repertoire holds 25,000 to 35,000 clones, with roughly 85% as singletons. The sequencing used PBMCs, collected around 430 days after intestinal transplantation. This TCR was sampled from a human patient who received an intestinal transplant, so some T cells may come from the graft donor. The rearrangement uses TRBV6-5 and TRBJ2-7; TRBD1 is a possible D gene (6 bases). CDR3 sequence (DNA): TGTGCCAGCACCCAGGGGTACGAGCAGTACTTC. This gives the protein CASTQGYEQYF.